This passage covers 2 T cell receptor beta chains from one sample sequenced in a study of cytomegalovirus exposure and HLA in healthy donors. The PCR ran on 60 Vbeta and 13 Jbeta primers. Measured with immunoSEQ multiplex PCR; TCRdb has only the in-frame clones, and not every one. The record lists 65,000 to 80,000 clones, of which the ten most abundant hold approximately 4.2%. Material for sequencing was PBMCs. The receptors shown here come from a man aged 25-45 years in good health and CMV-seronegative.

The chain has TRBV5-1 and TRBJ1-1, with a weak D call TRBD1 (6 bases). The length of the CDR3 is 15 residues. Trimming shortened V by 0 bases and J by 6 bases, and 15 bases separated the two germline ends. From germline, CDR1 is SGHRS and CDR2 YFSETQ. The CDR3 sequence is CASSLAPRGDAEAFF. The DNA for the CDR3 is TGCGCCAGCAGCTTGGCCCCCAGGGGAGACGCTGAAGCTTTCTTT.

CDR3 residues: CSARFALETQYF. The CDR3 DNA reads as TGCAGCGCCCGATTCGCGCTGGAGACCCAGTACTTC. This chain uses TRBV29-1 with TRBJ2-5; the D is unclear. Germline-derived CDR1 and CDR2 are SQVTM and ANQGSEA. There are 12 residues in the CDR3. Trimming took off 7 bases at V and 5 bases at J, with 14 bases between the two ends.